This TCR beta chain comes out of a study of CD8+CD57+ T cells in acquired aplastic anemia. Overall study: Sorted CD4+ and CD8+ cells gave a mean 3.2 ug DNA, range roughly 0.19 to 30 ug. General observations from the study: Shared by patients and controls, 25 to 30 CD8+ CDR3s were abundant in patients.

With respect to this clonotype: Antigen: not known. Germline is not matched at one junction end, which may reflect a read error.

CDR3 and TCR beta VDJ profiling relied on a genomic DNA template. TCRdb reprocessed the reads via MiXCR and lists one record per CDR3 protein. This table holds about 68,000 distinct CDR3 sequences, approximately 51% found once. Sequenced input: sorted CD4+, CD8+, or CD8+CD57+ T cells (not recorded which) from PBMCs. The sequence derives from a human donor in good health, serving as a control.

The CDR3 region is CATSIAGGTNRPQHF. The CDR3, as DNA: TGTGCCACCAGCATTGCGGGGGGGACTAATCGGCCCCAGCATTTT. V is TRBV15 and J is TRBJ1-5, with a possible D match to TRBD1 (5 bases). This CDR3 comprises 15 residues. Germline loops: CDR1 LNHNV, CDR2 YYDKDF (reference sequence).